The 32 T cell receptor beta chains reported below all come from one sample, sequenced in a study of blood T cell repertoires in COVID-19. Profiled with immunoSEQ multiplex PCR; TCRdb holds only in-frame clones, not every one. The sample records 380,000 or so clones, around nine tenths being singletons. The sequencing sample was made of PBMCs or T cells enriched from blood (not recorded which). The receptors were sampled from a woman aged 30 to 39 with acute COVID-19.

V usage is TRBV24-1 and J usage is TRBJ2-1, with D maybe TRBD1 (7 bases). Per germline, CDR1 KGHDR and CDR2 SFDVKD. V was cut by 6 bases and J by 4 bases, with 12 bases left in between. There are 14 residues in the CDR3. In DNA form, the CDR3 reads TGTGCCACCAGTAGACAGGGAGGTTACAATGAGCAGTTCTTC. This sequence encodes CATSRQGGYNEQFF.

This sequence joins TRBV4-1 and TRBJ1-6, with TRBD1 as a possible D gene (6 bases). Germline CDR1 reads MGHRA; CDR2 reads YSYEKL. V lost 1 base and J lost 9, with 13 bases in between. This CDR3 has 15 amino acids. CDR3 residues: CASSQGRDIGSPLHF. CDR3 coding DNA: TGCGCCAGCAGCCAAGGACGGGACATTGGTTCACCCCTCCACTTT.

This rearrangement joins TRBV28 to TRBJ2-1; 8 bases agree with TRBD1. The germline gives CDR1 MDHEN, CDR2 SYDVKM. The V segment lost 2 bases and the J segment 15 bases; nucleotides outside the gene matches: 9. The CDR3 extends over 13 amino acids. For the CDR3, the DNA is TGTGCCAGCAGTTTACAGGGGGCCCGCTCGGGGTTCTTC. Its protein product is CASSLQGARSGFF.

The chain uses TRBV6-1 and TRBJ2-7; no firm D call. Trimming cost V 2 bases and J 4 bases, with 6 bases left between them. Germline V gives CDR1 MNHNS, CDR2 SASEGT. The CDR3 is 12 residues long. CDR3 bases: TGTGCCAGCAGTGAATCCAGATACGAGCAGTACTTC. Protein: CASSESRYEQYF.

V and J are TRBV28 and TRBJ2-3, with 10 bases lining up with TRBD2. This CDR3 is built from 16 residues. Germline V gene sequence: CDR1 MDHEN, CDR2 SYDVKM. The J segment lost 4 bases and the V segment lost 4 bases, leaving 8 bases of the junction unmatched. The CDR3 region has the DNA TGTGCCAGCAGTTCTGATAGCGGGGGGACGGCAGATACGCAGTATTTT. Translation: CASSSDSGGTADTQYF.

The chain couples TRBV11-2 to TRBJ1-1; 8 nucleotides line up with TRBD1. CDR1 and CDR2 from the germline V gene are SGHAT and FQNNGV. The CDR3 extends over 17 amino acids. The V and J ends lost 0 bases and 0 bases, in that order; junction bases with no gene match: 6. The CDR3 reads CASSLDRGPNMNTEAFF. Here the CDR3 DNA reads TGTGCCAGCAGCTTAGACAGGGGGCCGAACATGAACACTGAAGCTTTCTTT.

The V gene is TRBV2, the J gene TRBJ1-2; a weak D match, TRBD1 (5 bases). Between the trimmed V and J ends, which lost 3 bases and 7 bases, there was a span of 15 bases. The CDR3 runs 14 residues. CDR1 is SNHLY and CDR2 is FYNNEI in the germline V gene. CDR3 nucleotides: TGTGCCAGCAGTGACACAGGACCCCTTGCTGGCTACACCTTC. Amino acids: CASSDTGPLAGYTF.

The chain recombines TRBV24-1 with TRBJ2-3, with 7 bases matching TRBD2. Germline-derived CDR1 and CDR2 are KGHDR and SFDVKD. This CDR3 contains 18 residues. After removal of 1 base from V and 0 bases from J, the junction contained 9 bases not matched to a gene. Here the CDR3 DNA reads TGTGCCACCAGTGATTTTAGGGCTAGCGGATCTAGCACAGATACGCAGTATTTT. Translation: CATSDFRASGSSTDTQYF.

CDR3 nucleotide sequence: TGTGCCAGCAGCTTGTATGGACAGGGGTTCGAGCAGTACTTC. Residues: CASSLYGQGFEQYF. This chain links TRBV5-5 with TRBJ2-7, with 9 bases that match TRBD1. The CDR3 sequence is 14 residues long. Looked up from germline, CDR1 is SGHKS and CDR2 is YYEKEE (reference sequence). With V trimmed by 1 base and J by 6 bases, 5 bases remained unmatched.

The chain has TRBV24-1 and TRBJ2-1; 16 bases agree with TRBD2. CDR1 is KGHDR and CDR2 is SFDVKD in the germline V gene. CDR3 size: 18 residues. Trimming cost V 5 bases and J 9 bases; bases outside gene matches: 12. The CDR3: CATSGPAGTSGGGSEQFF. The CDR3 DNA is TGTGCCACCAGTGGTCCCGCCGGGACTAGCGGGGGGGGTAGTGAGCAGTTCTTC.

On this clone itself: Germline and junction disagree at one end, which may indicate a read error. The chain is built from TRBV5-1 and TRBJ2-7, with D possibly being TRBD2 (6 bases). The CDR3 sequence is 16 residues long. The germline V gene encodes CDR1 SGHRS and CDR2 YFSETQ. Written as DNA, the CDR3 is TGCGCCAGCAGCTTGGGGCCAGCGGGTTACTCCTACGAACAGTACTTC. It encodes CASSLGPAGYSYEQYF.

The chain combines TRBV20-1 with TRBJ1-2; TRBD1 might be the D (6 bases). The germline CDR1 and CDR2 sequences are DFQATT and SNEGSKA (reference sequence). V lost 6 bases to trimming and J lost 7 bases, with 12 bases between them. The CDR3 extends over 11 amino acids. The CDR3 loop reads CSAGGAPGYTF. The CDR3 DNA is TGCAGTGCAGGGGGGGCGCCTGGCTACACCTTC.

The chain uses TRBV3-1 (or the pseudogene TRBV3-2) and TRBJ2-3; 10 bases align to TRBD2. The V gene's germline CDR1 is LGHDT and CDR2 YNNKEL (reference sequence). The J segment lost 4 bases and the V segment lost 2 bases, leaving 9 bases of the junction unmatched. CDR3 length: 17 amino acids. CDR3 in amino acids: CASSQFPSGGSADTQYF. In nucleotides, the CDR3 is TGTGCCAGCAGCCAATTTCCTAGCGGGGGTTCGGCAGATACGCAGTATTTT.

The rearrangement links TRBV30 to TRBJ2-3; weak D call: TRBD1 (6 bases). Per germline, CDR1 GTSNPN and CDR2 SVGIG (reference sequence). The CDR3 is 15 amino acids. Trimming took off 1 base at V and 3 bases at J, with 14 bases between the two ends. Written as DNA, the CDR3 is TGTGCCTGGAGTGGGTACAGGGATATAACAGATACGCAGTATTTT. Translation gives CAWSGYRDITDTQYF.

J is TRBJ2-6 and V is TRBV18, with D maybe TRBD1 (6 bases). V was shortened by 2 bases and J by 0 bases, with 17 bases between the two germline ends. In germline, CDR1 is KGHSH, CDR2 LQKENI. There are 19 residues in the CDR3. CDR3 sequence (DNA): TGTGCCAGCTCACCATTTCCTCAGGGGATTAGCTCTGGGGCCAACGTCCTGACTTTC. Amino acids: CASSPFPQGISSGANVLTF.

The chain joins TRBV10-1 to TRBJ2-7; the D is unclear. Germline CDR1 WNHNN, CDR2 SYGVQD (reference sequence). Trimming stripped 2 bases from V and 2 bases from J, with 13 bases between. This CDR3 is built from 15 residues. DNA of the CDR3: TGCGCCAGCAGTGAGCCGACTGTGGTAACCTACGAGCAGTACTTC. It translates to CASSEPTVVTYEQYF.

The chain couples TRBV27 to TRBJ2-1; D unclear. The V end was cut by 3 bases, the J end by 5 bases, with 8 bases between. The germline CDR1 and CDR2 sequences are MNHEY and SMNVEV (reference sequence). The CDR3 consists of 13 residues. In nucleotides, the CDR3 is TGTGCCAGCAGTTTTCGGCGGAACAATGAGCAGTTCTTC. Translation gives CASSFRRNNEQFF.

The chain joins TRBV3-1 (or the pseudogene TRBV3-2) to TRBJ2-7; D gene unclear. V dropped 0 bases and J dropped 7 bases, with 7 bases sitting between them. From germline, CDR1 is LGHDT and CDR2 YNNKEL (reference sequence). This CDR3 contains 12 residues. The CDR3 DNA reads TGTGCCAGCAGCCAAGATCCGACAGAGCAGTACTTC. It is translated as CASSQDPTEQYF.

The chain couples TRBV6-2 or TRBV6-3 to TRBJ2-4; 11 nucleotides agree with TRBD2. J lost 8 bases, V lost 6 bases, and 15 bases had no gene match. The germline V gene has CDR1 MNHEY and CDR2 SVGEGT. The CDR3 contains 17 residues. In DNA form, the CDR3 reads TGTGCCAGCAGCCCCTCCACGGTAGCGGGGGGGCCTGACATTCAGTACTTC. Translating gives CASSPSTVAGGPDIQYF.

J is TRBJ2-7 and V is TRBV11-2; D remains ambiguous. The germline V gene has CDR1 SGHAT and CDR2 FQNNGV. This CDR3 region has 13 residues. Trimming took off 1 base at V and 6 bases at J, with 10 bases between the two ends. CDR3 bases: TGTGCCAGCAGCTTAGGTATCACTCTCGAGCAGTACTTC. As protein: CASSLGITLEQYF.

The CDR3 DNA reads TGTGCCAGCAGGGGCCAGGCGGGGGTAAACATTCAGTACTTC. Encoded protein: CASRGQAGVNIQYF. The chain recombines TRBV2 with TRBJ2-4, with 7 bases identical to TRBD2. Germline trimming cut 6 bases from V and 6 bases from J; bases unmatched to any gene: 8. The length of the CDR3 is 14 residues. The germline gives CDR1 SNHLY, CDR2 FYNNEI.

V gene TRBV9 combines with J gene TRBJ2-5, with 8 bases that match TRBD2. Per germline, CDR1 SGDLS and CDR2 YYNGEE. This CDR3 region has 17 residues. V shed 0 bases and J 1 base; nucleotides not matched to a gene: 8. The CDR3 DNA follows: TGTGCCAGCAGCGTAGGCGGGGGGACCCCTTTCCAAGAGACCCAGTACTTC. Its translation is CASSVGGGTPFQETQYF.

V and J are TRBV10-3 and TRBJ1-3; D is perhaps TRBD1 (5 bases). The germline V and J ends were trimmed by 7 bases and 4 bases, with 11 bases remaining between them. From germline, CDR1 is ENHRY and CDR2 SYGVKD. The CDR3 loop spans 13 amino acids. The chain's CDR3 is CAINQGFGNTIYF. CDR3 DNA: TGTGCCATCAATCAGGGATTCGGAAACACCATATATTTT.

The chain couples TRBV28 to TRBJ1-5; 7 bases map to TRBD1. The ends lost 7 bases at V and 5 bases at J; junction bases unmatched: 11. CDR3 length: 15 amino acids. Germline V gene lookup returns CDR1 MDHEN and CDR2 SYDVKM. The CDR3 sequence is CASTGDLTGHQPQHF. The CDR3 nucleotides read TGTGCCAGCACCGGGGACCTGACAGGGCATCAGCCCCAGCATTTT.

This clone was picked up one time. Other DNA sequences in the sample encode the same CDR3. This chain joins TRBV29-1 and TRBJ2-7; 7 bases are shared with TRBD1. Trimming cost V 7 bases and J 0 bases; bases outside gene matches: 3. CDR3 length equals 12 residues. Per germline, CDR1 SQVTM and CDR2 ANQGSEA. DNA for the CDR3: TGCAGCGCCCGGGACAGCTCCTACGAGCAGTACTTC. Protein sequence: CSARDSSYEQYF.

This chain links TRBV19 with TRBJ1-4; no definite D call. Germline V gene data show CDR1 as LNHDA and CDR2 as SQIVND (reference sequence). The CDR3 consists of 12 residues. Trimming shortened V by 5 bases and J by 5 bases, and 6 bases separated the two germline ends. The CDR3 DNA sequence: TGTGCCAGTAGTCGTCTCAATGAAAAACTGTTTTTT. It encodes CASSRLNEKLFF.

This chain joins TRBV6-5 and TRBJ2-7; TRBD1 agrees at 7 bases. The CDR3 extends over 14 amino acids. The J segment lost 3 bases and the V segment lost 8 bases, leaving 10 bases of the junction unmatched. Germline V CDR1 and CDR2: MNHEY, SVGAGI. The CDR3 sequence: CASDQTGSLYEQYF. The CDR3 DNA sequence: TGTGCCAGCGATCAGACAGGGTCCCTCTACGAGCAGTACTTC.

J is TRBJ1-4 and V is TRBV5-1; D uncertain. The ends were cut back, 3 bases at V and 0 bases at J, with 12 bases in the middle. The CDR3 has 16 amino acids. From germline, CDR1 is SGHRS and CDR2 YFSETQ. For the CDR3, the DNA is TGCGCCAGCAGCTCTGGCTTGTCATCAACTAATGAAAAACTGTTTTTT. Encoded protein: CASSSGLSSTNEKLFF.

For the CDR3, the DNA is TGTGCCACCACACAGGGACAGGGGGCCTTATTGGAAGCTTTCTTT. Protein: CATTQGQGALLEAFF. V and J are TRBV18 and TRBJ1-1; 12 positions agree with TRBD1. J lost 8 bases, V lost 10 bases, and 14 bases had no gene match. The CDR3 is 15 residues long. Germline V gives CDR1 KGHSH, CDR2 LQKENI.

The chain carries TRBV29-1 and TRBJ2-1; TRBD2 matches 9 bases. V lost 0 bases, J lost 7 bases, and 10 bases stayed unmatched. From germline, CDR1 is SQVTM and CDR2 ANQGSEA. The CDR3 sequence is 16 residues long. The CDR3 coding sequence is TGCAGCGTTGAAGAGATGGGGCGGGGGGGCCTGAATGAGCAGTTCTTC. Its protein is CSVEEMGRGGLNEQFF.

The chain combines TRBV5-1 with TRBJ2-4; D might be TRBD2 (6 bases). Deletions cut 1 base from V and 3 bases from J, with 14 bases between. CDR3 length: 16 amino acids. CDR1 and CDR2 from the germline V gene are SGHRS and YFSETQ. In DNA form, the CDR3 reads TGCGCCAGCAGCTTGTCGGGGGAGGCGAACAAAAACATTCAGTACTTC. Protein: CASSLSGEANKNIQYF.

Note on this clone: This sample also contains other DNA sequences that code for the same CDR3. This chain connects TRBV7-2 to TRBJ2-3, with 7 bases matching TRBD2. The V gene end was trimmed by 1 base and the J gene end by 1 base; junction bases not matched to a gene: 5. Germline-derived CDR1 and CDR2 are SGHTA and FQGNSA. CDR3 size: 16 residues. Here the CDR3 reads CASSLGGLAGTDTQYF. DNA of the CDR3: TGTGCCAGCAGCTTAGGGGGCCTAGCGGGCACAGATACGCAGTATTTT.